This T cell receptor (beta chain) was observed in a study of blood T cell repertoires in COVID-19. Study in general: The United States, Italy and Spain supplied acute and convalescent COVID-19 samples.

The germline V gene encodes CDR1 SEHNR and CDR2 FQNEAQ (reference sequence). V lost 3 bases, J lost 2 bases, and 10 bases lay in between. The CDR3 runs 14 residues. The Seattle patients joined while their infection was active and were tracked longitudinally afterward. Sequencing used immunoSEQ multiplex PCR; TCRdb keeps in-frame clones, though not all of them. The sample shows about 220,000 clones, 65% to 90% of them seen only once. The TCR was taken from a woman between 65 and 79 years old with COVID-19, enrolled during active disease. The chain has TRBV7-9 and TRBJ1-1; possible D gene TRBD1, 5 bases. The sequenced material came from peripheral blood. CDR3 residues: CASSFQGYNTEAFF. CDR3 bases: TGTGCCAGCAGCTTTCAGGGATATAACACTGAAGCTTTCTTT.